These 32 T cell receptor beta chains originate from one sample sequenced in a study of beta chain features in type 1 diabetes. The investigators reverse transcribed all of the isolated RNA, so they sequenced expressed TCRB transcripts. Only in-frame clones appear in the TCRdb table, and some are missing; sequencing was by immunoSEQ multiplex PCR. The data hold some 150,000 clones, with 9.5% to 10% observed a single time. The source material was central memory CD4+ T cells from blood. The origin of the receptors is a middle-aged woman in good health.

This chain joins TRBV5-1 and TRBJ2-3; TRBD2 agrees at 10 bases. With V trimmed by 1 base and J by 1 base, 6 bases remained unmatched. The CDR3 loop spans 17 amino acids. Per the germline V gene, CDR1 is SGHRS and CDR2 is YFSETQ. CDR3 amino acids: CASSLWASGGGTDTQYF. CDR3 in DNA: TGCGCCAGCAGCTTGTGGGCTAGCGGGGGTGGCACAGATACGCAGTATTTT.

The chain recombines TRBV19 with TRBJ1-5, with D tentatively TRBD1 (5 bases). This CDR3 has 15 residues. Germline lookup yields CDR1 LNHDA and CDR2 SQIVND (reference sequence). With 5 bases removed from V and 2 bases from J, the gap between germline ends came to 13 bases. This CDR3 is CASSDGGGRNQPQHF. The DNA of the CDR3 is TGTGCCAGTAGTGACGGGGGGGGACGCAATCAGCCCCAGCATTTT.

This clone was counted a few times. This rearrangement joins TRBV5-6 to TRBJ1-1; D unclear. The germline V gene encodes CDR1 SGHDT and CDR2 YYEEEE. CDR3 size: 15 residues. Trimming took off 4 bases at V and 4 bases at J, with 17 bases between the two ends. The chain's CDR3 is CASSPSPRRSTEAFF. The CDR3 DNA is TGTGCCAGCAGCCCCTCTCCCCGGAGGAGCACTGAAGCTTTCTTT.

The table lists this clone with a few counts. The rearrangement joins TRBV19 to TRBJ1-1; D remains unclear. The CDR3 length is 16 residues. The V end was cut by 6 bases, the J end by 1 base, with 18 bases between. CDR1 LNHDA and CDR2 SQIVND come from the germline V gene (reference sequence). CDR3 nucleotide sequence: TGTGCCAGTAGGCCGAACGCACGGAGGAAGAACACTGAAGCTTTCTTT. Its protein is CASRPNARRKNTEAFF.

The V gene is TRBV10-1, the J gene TRBJ2-1; a possible D gene is TRBD2 (6 bases). Per the germline V gene, CDR1 is WNHNN and CDR2 is SYGVQD (reference sequence). Trimming took 3 bases from V and 0 from J, leaving 9 bases between them. This CDR3 comprises 15 residues. As DNA, the CDR3 is TGCGCCAGCAGTGATTTGGGGGGCTCCTACAATGAGCAGTTCTTC. It is translated as CASSDLGGSYNEQFF.

The table lists this clone with a few counts. In nucleotides, the CDR3 is TGCGCCAGCAGCTATGCTTCGGGTGCGGGGTATGGCTACACCTTC. Translating it yields CASSYASGAGYGYTF. V is TRBV5-1 and J is TRBJ1-2; D ambiguous. This CDR3 contains 15 residues. The ends were cut back, 3 bases at V and 5 bases at J, with 17 bases in the middle. Germline V CDR1 and CDR2: SGHRS, YFSETQ.

This clone was detected a few times. The rearrangement uses TRBV6-6 and TRBJ2-2, with unresolved D. V was shortened by 0 bases and J by 2 bases, with 7 bases between the two germline ends. The CDR3 extends over 15 amino acids. Germline CDR1 and CDR2: MNHNY and SVGAGI (reference sequence). CDR3 region: CASSYSFLNTGELFF. The CDR3 DNA reads TGTGCCAGCAGTTACTCGTTCCTTAACACCGGGGAGCTGTTTTTT.

The rearrangement links TRBV2 to TRBJ2-7; D not certain. Between the trimmed V and J ends, which lost 7 bases and 0 bases, there was a span of 10 bases. The CDR3 consists of 13 residues. CDR1 and CDR2 (germline): SNHLY, FYNNEI. The CDR3 sequence: CASNVYSSYEQYF. CDR3 nucleotides: TGTGCCAGCAATGTTTACTCCTCCTACGAGCAGTACTTC.

The chain has TRBV9 and TRBJ1-2; 8 nucleotides agree with TRBD1. The CDR3 is made up of 12 amino acids. From germline, CDR1 is SGDLS and CDR2 YYNGEE. Germline trimming cut 2 bases from V and 7 bases from J; bases unmatched to any gene: 1. CDR3 residues: CASSVGQGGYTF. CDR3 DNA sequence: TGTGCCAGCAGCGTCGGACAGGGTGGCTACACCTTC.

This clone was detected a few times. This chain's CDR3 is CASSTGQDIEAFF. The CDR3 nucleotides are TGTGCCAGTAGTACGGGACAGGATATCGAAGCTTTCTTT. The rearrangement joins TRBV19 to TRBJ1-1; TRBD1 agrees at 8 bases. Germline CDR1 is LNHDA and CDR2 is SQIVND (reference sequence). This CDR3 has 13 residues. With 4 bases clipped from V and 8 bases from J, the junction kept 6 bases outside the gene matches. Filled out from reference TRBV19 and TRBJ1-1, the complete variable domain reads DGGITQSPKYLFRKEGQNVTLSCEQNLNHDAMYWYRQDPGQGLRLIYYSQIVNDFQKGDIAEGYSVSREKKESFPLTVTSAQKNPTAFYLCASSTGQDIEAFFGQGTRLTVV.

The chain uses TRBV7-2 and TRBJ2-1; no reliable D call. V lost 1 base, J lost 7 bases, and 8 bases lay in between. This CDR3 spans 13 amino acids. CDR1 is SGHTA and CDR2 is FQGNSA in the germline V gene. The CDR3 DNA follows: TGTGCCAGCAGCTTAGTAGGCGGAAATGAGCAGTTCTTC. It translates to CASSLVGGNEQFF.

The chain is built from TRBV5-1 and TRBJ1-6, with 8 bases matching TRBD1. The CDR3 totals 18 residues. Trimming cost V 4 bases and J 9 bases; bases outside gene matches: 18. Germline V gene lookup returns CDR1 SGHRS and CDR2 YFSETQ. Here the CDR3 DNA reads TGCGCCAGCAGCACCGGACAGGGTGCCCTAATCAGCGGTTCACCCCTCCACTTT. Its translation is CASSTGQGALISGSPLHF.

The chain uses TRBV7-2 and TRBJ2-1; 9 bases map to TRBD2. Germline V gene sequence: CDR1 SGHTA, CDR2 FQGNSA. The CDR3 is made up of 15 amino acids. V lost 5 bases and J lost 4; bases outside the gene matches: 6. The CDR3 here is CASSESAGGYNEQFF. CDR3 DNA: TGTGCCAGCAGCGAGTCGGCGGGGGGGTACAATGAGCAGTTCTTC.

There are a few counts of this clone. The V gene is TRBV7-8, the J gene TRBJ1-2; a weak D match, TRBD1 (6 bases). The CDR3 length is 15 residues. The germline V gene has CDR1 SGHVS and CDR2 FQNEAQ. With 6 bases removed from V and 2 bases from J, the gap between germline ends came to 16 bases. CDR3 DNA: TGTGCCAGCAGTCATAGGAGGACAGACAACTATGGCTACACCTTC. Amino acid sequence: CASSHRRTDNYGYTF.

This rearrangement joins TRBV7-2 to TRBJ2-3, with 8 bases matching TRBD2. The CDR3 loop spans 13 amino acids. V lost 4 bases, J lost 5 bases, and 2 bases stayed unmatched. CDR1 is SGHTA and CDR2 is FQGNSA in the germline V gene. CDR3 sequence: CASSSGREDTQYF. The CDR3 coding sequence is TGTGCCAGCAGCTCCGGGAGGGAAGATACGCAGTATTTT.

The chain is built from TRBV5-1 and TRBJ1-2, with D maybe TRBD1 (5 bases). There are 14 residues in the CDR3. V lost 0 bases and J lost 8, with 14 bases in between. CDR1 SGHRS and CDR2 YFSETQ come from the germline V gene. This chain's CDR3 is CASSLEGAPRGYTF. CDR3 sequence (DNA): TGCGCCAGCAGCTTGGAAGGGGCTCCTAGGGGCTACACCTTC.

The table lists this clone with many counts. The chain links TRBV7-2 to TRBJ2-7; possible D gene TRBD2, 6 bases. Looked up from germline, CDR1 is SGHTA and CDR2 is FQGNSA. The CDR3 sequence is 13 residues long. V was cut by 6 bases and J by 7 bases, with 16 bases left in between. The CDR3 coding sequence is TGTGCCAGCAGTCCACTTATGGCGGGGGAGCAGTACTTC. This sequence encodes CASSPLMAGEQYF.

V usage is TRBV14 and J usage is TRBJ2-1; D unclear. The CDR3 contains 14 residues. Germline assignment: CDR1 SGHDN and CDR2 FVKESK. Between the trimmed V and J ends, which lost 3 bases and 3 bases, there was a span of 9 bases. The CDR3 loop is CASSQSSDYNEQFF. Here the CDR3 DNA reads TGTGCCAGCAGCCAGTCCAGTGACTACAATGAGCAGTTCTTC.

This clone was detected a few times. V usage is TRBV5-6 and J usage is TRBJ1-2; the D gene is possibly TRBD1 (5 bases). Germline V gene lookup returns CDR1 SGHDT and CDR2 YYEEEE. The CDR3 has 12 residues. Trimming shortened V by 4 bases and J by 12 bases, and 16 bases separated the two germline ends. The CDR3 loop reads CASSLTEQGNTF. Here the CDR3 DNA reads TGTGCCAGCAGCCTTACAGAGCAGGGAAACACCTTC.

The rearrangement uses TRBV19 and TRBJ1-6, with 9 positions matching TRBD1. The V gene's germline CDR1 is LNHDA and CDR2 SQIVND (reference sequence). V gave up 3 bases and J gave up 7 bases; unmatched junction bases: 1. The CDR3 runs 14 residues. CDR3 sequence: CASSIGQGNSPLHF. The CDR3 bases are TGTGCCAGTAGTATCGGACAGGGGAATTCACCCCTCCACTTT.

Only a few counts were recorded for this clone. The V and J genes are TRBV10-3 and TRBJ1-4; D gene unclear. The V gene lost 6 bases and the J gene lost 0 bases, with 14 bases spanning the gap. Germline CDR1 ENHRY, CDR2 SYGVKD. The CDR3 length is 16 residues. In DNA, the CDR3 is TGTGCCATCAGGGACGCCGGAGGCTCAACTAATGAAAAACTGTTTTTT. Translating gives CAIRDAGGSTNEKLFF.

This clone was observed a handful of times. V usage is TRBV2 and J usage is TRBJ2-7; D not resolved. V was shortened by 7 bases and J by 4 bases, with 11 bases between the two germline ends. The CDR3 is made up of 12 amino acids. CDR1 is SNHLY, CDR2 FYNNEI, per germline. The CDR3: CASTKEAYEQYF. In DNA form, the CDR3 reads TGTGCCAGCACAAAAGAAGCTTACGAGCAGTACTTC.

This clone was detected only a few times. The chain is built from TRBV18 and TRBJ1-5; D is unclear. Trimming removed 1 base at V and 1 base at J, with 8 bases between. Germline loops: CDR1 KGHSH, CDR2 LQKENI. The CDR3 contains 15 residues. The CDR3 here is CASSPRAGSNQPQHF. CDR3 bases: TGTGCCAGCTCACCACGGGCAGGAAGCAATCAGCCCCAGCATTTT.

V and J are TRBV19 and TRBJ1-1; D unclear. The germline V gene encodes CDR1 LNHDA and CDR2 SQIVND (reference sequence). CDR3 length: 12 residues. V dropped 6 bases and J dropped 8 bases, with 13 bases sitting between them. The CDR3 loop reads CASRLKAEEAFF. As DNA, the CDR3 is TGTGCCAGTAGACTCAAAGCGGAGGAAGCTTTCTTT.

CDR3 sequence reads: CASSFDRSSYEQYF. For the CDR3, the DNA is TGTGCCAGCAGCTTCGACAGGTCCTCCTACGAGCAGTACTTC. The rearrangement uses TRBV7-8 and TRBJ2-7, with D perhaps TRBD1 (6 bases). The CDR3 consists of 14 residues. CDR1 and CDR2 from the germline V gene are SGHVS and FQNEAQ. With 3 bases removed from V and 0 bases from J, the gap between germline ends came to 9 bases.

The V call is TRBV5-4, the J call TRBJ2-7; D perhaps matches TRBD1 (5 bases). V lost 4 bases and J lost 2, with 16 bases in between. Germline CDR1 is SGHNT and CDR2 is YYREEE (reference sequence). CDR3 length: 15 amino acids. The CDR3 loop is CASSPGLVTAYEQYF. DNA for the CDR3: TGTGCCAGCAGCCCAGGGCTTGTGACAGCCTACGAGCAGTACTTC. The whole variable domain, remainder taken from reference TRBV5-4 and TRBJ2-7, is ETGVTQSPTHLIKTRGQQVTLRCSSQSGHNTVSWYQQALGQGPQFIFQYYREEENGRGNFPPRFSGLQFPNYSSELNVNALELDDSALYLCASSPGLVTAYEQYFGPGTRLTVT.

J is TRBJ1-5 and V is TRBV19; TRBD1 might be the D (6 bases). The germline CDR1 and CDR2 sequences are LNHDA and SQIVND (reference sequence). V shed 10 bases and J shed 4 bases, with 17 bases lying between them. The CDR3 loop spans 14 amino acids. The CDR3 spells CATRGGPTNQPQHF. DNA of the CDR3: TGTGCCACCAGGGGCGGACCGACTAATCAGCCCCAGCATTTT.

The DNA for the CDR3 is TGTGCCAGCAGCTGGACTGGATCCCAAGAGACCCAGTACTTC. Translation: CASSWTGSQETQYF. V usage is TRBV5-4 and J usage is TRBJ2-5, with D tentatively TRBD2 (5 bases). The germline CDR1 and CDR2 sequences are SGHNT and YYREEE (reference sequence). Trimming stripped 3 bases from V and 1 base from J, with 10 bases between. The CDR3 has 14 residues.

A few counts support this clone. This chain links TRBV29-1 with TRBJ2-1; the match to TRBD1 covers 8 bases. With V trimmed by 6 bases and J by 7 bases, 14 bases remained unmatched. Germline V lookup: CDR1 SQVTM, CDR2 ANQGSEA. The CDR3 totals 15 residues. The CDR3 DNA sequence: TGCAGCGTCAGATCCCCCCGGACAGGGCGAAATGAGCAGTTCTTC. Its translation is CSVRSPRTGRNEQFF.

The rearrangement uses TRBV5-1 and TRBJ2-5; TRBD1 might be the D (6 bases). CDR3 length equals 15 residues. The V and J ends lost 1 base and 5 bases respectively, with 15 bases between them. Germline V gives CDR1 SGHRS, CDR2 YFSETQ. This chain's CDR3 is CASSLTGLGRETQYF. The CDR3 region has the DNA TGCGCCAGCAGCTTGACAGGGTTAGGAAGGGAGACCCAGTACTTC.

There are a few counts of this clone. This chain joins TRBV13 and TRBJ1-6; D unclear. Germline CDR1 is PRHDT and CDR2 is FYEKMQ (reference sequence). The CDR3 extends over 15 amino acids. Trimming took 5 bases from V and 5 from J, leaving 13 bases between them. The CDR3 is CASSGGPGDNSPLHF. Here the CDR3 DNA reads TGTGCCAGCAGCGGCGGCCCGGGAGATAATTCACCCCTCCACTTT.

The chain links TRBV7-8 to TRBJ2-1, with TRBD2 matching over 7 bases. CDR1 is SGHVS, CDR2 FQNEAQ, per germline. V lost 1 base, J lost 3 bases, and 6 bases stayed unmatched. The CDR3 length is 16 residues. The CDR3 sequence is CASSLDDGGYYNEQFF. CDR3 DNA sequence: TGTGCCAGCAGCTTAGATGACGGGGGGTACTACAATGAGCAGTTCTTC.